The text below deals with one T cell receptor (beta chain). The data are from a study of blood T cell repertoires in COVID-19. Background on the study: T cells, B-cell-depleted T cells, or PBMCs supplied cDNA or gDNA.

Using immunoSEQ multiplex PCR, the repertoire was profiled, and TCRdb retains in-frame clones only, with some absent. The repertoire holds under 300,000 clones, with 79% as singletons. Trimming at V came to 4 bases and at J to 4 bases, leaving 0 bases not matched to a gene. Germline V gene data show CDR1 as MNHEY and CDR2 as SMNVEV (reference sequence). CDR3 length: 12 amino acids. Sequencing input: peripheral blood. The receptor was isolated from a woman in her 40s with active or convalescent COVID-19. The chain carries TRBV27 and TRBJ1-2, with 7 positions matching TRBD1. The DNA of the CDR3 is TGTGCCAGCAGTTCAGGGGGCTATGGCTACACCTTC. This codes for CASSSGGYGYTF.